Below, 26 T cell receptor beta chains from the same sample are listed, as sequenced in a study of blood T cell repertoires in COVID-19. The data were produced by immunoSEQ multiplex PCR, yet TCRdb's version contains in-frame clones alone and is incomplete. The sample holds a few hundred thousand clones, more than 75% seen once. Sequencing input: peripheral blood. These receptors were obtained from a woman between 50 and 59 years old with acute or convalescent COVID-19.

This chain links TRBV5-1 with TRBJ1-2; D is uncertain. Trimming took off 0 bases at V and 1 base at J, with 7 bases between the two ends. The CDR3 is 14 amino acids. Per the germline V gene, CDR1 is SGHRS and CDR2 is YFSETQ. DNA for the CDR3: TGCGCCAGCAGCTTGGGGCCTCTTAACTATGGCTACACCTTC. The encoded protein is CASSLGPLNYGYTF.

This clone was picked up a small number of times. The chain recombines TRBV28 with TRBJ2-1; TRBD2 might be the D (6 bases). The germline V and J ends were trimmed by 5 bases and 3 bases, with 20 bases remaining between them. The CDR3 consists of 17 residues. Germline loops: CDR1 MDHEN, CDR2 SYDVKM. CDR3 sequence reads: CASSRDSRRGYYNEQFF. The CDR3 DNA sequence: TGTGCCAGCAGTCGGGACTCCCGGAGGGGCTACTACAATGAGCAGTTCTTC.

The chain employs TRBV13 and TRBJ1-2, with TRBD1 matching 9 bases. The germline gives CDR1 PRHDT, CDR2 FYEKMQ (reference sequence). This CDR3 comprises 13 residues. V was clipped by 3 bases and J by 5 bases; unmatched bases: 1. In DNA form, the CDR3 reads TGTGCCAGCAGCTTGGACAGGGGATATGGCTACACCTTC. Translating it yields CASSLDRGYGYTF. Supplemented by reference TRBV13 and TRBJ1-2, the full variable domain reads AAGVIQSPRHLIKEKRETATLKCYPIPRHDTVYWYQQGPGQDPQFLISFYEKMQSDKGSIPDRFSAQQFSDYHSELNMSSLELGDSALYFCASSLDRGYGYTFGSGTRLTVV.

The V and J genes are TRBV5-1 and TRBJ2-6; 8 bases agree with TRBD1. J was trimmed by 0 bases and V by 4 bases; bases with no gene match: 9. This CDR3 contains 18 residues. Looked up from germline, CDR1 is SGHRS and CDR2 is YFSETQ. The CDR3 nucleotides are TGCGCCAGCAGCCACCCGGGACAGGAGATCTCTGGGGCCAACGTCCTGACTTTC. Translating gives CASSHPGQEISGANVLTF.

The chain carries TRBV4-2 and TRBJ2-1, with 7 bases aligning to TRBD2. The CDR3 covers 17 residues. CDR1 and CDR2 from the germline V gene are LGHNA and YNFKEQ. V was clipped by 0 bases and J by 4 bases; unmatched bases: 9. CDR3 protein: CASSQDMSGVAYNEQFF. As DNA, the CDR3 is TGTGCCAGCAGCCAAGATATGAGCGGGGTGGCTTACAATGAGCAGTTCTTC.

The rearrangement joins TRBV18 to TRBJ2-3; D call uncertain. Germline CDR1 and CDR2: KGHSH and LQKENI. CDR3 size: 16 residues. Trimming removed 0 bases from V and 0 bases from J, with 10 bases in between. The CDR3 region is CASSPPRGVSTDTQYF. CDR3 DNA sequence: TGTGCCAGCTCACCACCGCGAGGAGTTAGCACAGATACGCAGTATTTT.

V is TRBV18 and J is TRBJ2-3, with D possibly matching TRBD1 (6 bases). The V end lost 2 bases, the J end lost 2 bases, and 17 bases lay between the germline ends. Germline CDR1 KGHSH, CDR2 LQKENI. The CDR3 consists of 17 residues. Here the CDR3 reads CASSPTGQGPSTDTQYF. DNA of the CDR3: TGTGCCAGCTCACCAACCGGTCAGGGGCCCTCCACAGATACGCAGTATTTT.

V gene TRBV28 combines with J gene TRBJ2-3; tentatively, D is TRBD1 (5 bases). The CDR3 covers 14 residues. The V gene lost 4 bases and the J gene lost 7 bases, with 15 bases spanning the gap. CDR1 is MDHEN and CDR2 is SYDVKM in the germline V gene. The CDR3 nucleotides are TGTGCCAGCAGTTGGACCTCGCAGGGTAATACGCAGTATTTT. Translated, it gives CASSWTSQGNTQYF.

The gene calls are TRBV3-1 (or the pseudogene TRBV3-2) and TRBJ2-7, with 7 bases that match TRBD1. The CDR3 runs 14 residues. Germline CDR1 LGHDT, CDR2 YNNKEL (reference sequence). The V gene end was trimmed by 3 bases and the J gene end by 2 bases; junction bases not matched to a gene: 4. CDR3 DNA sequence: TGTGCCAGCAGCCACACAGGGGCCCCCTACGAGCAGTACTTC. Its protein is CASSHTGAPYEQYF.

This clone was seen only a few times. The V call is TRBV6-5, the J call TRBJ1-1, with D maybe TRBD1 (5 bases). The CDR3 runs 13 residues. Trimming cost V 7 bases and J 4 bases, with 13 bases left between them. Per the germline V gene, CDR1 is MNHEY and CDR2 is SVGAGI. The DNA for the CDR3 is TGTGCCAGCAAGATAGGGGCGCGCACTGAAGCTTTCTTT. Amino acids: CASKIGARTEAFF.

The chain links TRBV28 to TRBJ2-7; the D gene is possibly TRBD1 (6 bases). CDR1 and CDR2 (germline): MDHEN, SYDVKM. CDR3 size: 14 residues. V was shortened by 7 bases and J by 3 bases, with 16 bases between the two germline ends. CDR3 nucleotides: TGTGCCAGCATGATCCGGGACACGGGCTACGAGCAGTACTTC. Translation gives CASMIRDTGYEQYF.

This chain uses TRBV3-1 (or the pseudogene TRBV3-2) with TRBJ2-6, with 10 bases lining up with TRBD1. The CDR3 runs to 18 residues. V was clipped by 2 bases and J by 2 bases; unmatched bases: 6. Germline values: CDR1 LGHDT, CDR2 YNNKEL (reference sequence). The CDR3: CASSQRQGARPGANVLTF. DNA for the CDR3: TGTGCCAGCAGCCAACGACAGGGGGCGCGACCTGGGGCCAACGTCCTGACTTTC.

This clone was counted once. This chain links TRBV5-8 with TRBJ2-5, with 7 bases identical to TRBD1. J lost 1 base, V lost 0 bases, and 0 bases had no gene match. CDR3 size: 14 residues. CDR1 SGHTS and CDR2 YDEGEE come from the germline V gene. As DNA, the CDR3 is TGTGCCAGCAGCTTGGGGGACAGCCAAGAGACCCAGTACTTC. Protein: CASSLGDSQETQYF.

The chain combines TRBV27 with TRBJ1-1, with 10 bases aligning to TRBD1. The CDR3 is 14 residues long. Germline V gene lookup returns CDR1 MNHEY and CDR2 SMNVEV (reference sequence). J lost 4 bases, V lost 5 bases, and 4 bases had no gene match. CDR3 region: CASSRDRGATEAFF. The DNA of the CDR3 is TGTGCCAGCAGTCGGGACAGGGGAGCCACTGAAGCTTTCTTT.

In DNA, the CDR3 is TGCGCCAGCAGTCAATCTTCACAGGGAATTGGATCGGCCAAAAACATTCAGTACTTC. Amino acid sequence: CASSQSSQGIGSAKNIQYF. The chain carries TRBV23-1 and TRBJ2-4; maybe TRBD1 (6 bases). TRBV23-1 is treated as an ORF (open reading frame) with a function not yet certain. V was clipped by 0 bases and J by 1 base, with 19 bases between them. The CDR3 sequence is 19 residues long.

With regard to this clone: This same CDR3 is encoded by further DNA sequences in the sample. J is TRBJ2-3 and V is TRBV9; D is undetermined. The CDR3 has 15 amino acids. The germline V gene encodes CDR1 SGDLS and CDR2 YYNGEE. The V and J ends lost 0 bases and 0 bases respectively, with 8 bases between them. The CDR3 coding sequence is TGTGCCAGCAGCGTAGGACTGGCTAGCACAGATACGCAGTATTTT. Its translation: CASSVGLASTDTQYF.

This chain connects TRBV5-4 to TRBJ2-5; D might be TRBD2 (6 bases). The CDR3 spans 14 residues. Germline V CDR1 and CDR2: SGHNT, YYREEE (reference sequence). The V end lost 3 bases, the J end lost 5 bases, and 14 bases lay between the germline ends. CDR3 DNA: TGTGCCAGCAGCTATTCGACTAGGTCGGAGACCCAGTACTTC. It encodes CASSYSTRSETQYF. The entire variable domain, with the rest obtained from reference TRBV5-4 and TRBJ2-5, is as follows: ETGVTQSPTHLIKTRGQQVTLRCSSQSGHNTVSWYQQALGQGPQFIFQYYREEENGRGNFPPRFSGLQFPNYSSELNVNALELDDSALYLCASSYSTRSETQYFGPGTRLLVL.

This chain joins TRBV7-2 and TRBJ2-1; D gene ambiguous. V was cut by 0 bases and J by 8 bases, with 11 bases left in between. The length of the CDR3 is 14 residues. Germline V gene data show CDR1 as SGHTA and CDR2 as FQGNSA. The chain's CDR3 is CASSLAGSSDEQFF. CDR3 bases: TGTGCCAGCAGCTTAGCTGGTAGTTCCGATGAGCAGTTCTTC.

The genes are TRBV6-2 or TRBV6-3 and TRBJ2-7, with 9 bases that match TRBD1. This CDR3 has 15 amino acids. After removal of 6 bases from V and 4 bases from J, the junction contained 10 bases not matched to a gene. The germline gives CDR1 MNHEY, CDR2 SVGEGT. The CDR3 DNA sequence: TGTGCCAGCAGCTCCCGCGGACAGGGGAGGTACGAGCAGTACTTC. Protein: CASSSRGQGRYEQYF.

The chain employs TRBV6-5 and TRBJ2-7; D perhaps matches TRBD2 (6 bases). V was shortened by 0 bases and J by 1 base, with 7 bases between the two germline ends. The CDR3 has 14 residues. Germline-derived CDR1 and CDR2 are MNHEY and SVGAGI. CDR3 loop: CASSYSTSSYEQYF. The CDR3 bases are TGTGCCAGCAGTTACTCGACTAGTTCCTACGAGCAGTACTTC.

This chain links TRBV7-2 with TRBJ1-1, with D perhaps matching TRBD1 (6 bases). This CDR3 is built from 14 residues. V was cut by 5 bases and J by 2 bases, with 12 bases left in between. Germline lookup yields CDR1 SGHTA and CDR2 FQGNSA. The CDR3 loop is CASSPAGQNTEAFF. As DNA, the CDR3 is TGTGCCAGCAGCCCAGCGGGACAAAACACTGAAGCTTTCTTT.

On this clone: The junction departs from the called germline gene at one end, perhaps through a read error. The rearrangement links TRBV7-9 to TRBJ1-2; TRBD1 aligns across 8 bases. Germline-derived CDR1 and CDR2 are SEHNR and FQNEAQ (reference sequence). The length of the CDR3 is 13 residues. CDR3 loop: CASSTGTGLRDVF. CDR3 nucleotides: TGTGCCAGCAGCACCGGGACAGGCCTTAGGGATGTCTTC.

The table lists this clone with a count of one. Written as DNA, the CDR3 is TGTGCCAGCAGTTACCCTGCCTTAGCCCGCTACGAGCAGTACTTC. It is translated as CASSYPALARYEQYF. The V and J genes are TRBV6-2 or TRBV6-3 and TRBJ2-7; D is unresolved. This CDR3 contains 15 residues. Looked up from germline, CDR1 is MNHEY and CDR2 is SVGEGT. Trimming cost V 2 bases and J 3 bases, with 14 bases left between them.

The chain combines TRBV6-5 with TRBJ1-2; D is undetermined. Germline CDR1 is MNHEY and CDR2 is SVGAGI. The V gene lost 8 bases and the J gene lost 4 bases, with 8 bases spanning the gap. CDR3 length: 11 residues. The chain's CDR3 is CASLTVYGYTF. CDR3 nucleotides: TGTGCCAGCCTCACAGTCTATGGCTACACCTTC.

This chain's CDR3 is CASSEDNEQFF. CDR3 sequence (DNA): TGTGCCAGCAGCGAGGACAATGAGCAGTTCTTC. The chain recombines TRBV7-9 with TRBJ2-1, with D unresolved. The CDR3 runs to 11 residues. Germline CDR1 SEHNR, CDR2 FQNEAQ (reference sequence). V dropped 5 bases and J dropped 5 bases, with 4 bases sitting between them.

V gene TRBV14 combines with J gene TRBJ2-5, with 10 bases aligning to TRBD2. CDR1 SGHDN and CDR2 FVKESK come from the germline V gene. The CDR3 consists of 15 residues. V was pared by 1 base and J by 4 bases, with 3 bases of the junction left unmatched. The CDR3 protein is CASSQGLAGVETQYF. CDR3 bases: TGTGCCAGCAGCCAAGGTCTAGCGGGAGTAGAGACCCAGTACTTC.